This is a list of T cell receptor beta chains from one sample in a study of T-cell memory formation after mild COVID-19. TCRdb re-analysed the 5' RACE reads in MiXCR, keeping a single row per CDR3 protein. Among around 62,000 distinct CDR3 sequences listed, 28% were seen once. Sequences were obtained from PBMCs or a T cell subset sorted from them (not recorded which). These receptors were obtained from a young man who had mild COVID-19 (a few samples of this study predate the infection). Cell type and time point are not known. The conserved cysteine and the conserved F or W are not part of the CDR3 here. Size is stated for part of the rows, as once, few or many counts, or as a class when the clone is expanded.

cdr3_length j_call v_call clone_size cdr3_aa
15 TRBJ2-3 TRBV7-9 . ASSLWSASGDTDTQY
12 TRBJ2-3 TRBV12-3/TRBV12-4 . ASSPTGSTDTQY
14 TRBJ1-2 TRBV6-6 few ASSYSIAKGKGGYT
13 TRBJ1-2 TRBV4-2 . ASSQGLARGYGYT
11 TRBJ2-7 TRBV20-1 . SASIASPYEQY
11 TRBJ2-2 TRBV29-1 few SVEAGGVGELF
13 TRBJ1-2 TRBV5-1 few ASSDGPEGNYGYT
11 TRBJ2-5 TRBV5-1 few ASSLGRRETQY
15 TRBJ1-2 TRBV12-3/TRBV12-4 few ASTPTTGPEKFYGYT
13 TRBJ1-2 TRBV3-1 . ASSQDLLSSRGYT
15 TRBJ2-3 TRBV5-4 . ASSSGRQGRFTDTQY
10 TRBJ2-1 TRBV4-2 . ASSQAENEQF
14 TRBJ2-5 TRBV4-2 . ASSQDGAGGQETQY
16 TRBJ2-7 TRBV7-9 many ASSWGPGQEGPLYEQY
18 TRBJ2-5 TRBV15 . ATSRAPGTSGGGDPKTQY
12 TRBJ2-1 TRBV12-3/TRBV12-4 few ASSVATGTNEQF
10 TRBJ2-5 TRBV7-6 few ASSLATETQY
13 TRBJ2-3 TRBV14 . ASSHRRLVPDTQY
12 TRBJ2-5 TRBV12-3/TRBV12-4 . ASTRDGHQETQY
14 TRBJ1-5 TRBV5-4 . ASSLEQGESNQPQH
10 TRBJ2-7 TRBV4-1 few ASSQGLAEQY
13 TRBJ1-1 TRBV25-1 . ASSPPGGWNTEAF
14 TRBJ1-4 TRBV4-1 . ASSQDMGPTNEKLF
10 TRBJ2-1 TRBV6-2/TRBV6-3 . ASSYGYNEQF
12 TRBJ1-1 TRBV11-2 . ASSWGAGSTEAF
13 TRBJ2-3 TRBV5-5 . ASSFSGQGADTQY
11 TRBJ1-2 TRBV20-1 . SARDQWEDGYT
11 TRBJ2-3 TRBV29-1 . SVPGRGTDTQY